The 5 T cell receptor beta chains below all came from one sample that was sequenced in a study of blood T cell repertoires in COVID-19. The table came from immunoSEQ multiplex PCR; TCRdb's copy has only in-frame clones and leaves some out. The sample shows 70,000 or so clones, around 84% of them seen only once. Sequencing was carried out using peripheral blood. The receptors shown here come from a man in his fifties with acute or convalescent COVID-19.

The J gene is TRBJ1-1, the V gene TRBV14, with D possibly matching TRBD1 (6 bases). V was cut by 4 bases and J by 4 bases, with 10 bases left in between. This CDR3 is 13 amino acids long. Germline V CDR1 and CDR2: SGHDN, FVKESK. CDR3 amino acids: CASSPRTVTEAFF. As DNA, the CDR3 is TGTGCCAGCAGCCCTAGGACAGTCACTGAAGCTTTCTTT.

V and J are TRBV7-3 and TRBJ2-3, with TRBD1 matching 7 bases. This CDR3 has 14 residues. With 5 bases clipped from V and 5 bases from J, the junction kept 7 bases outside the gene matches. CDR1 and CDR2 from the germline V gene are SGHTA and FQGTGA. The CDR3 sequence: CASSPGQVEDTQYF. The CDR3 nucleotides read TGTGCCAGCAGCCCCGGACAGGTCGAAGATACGCAGTATTTT.

The chain recombines TRBV6-1 with TRBJ2-3; the D is unclear. V gave up 0 bases and J gave up 3 bases, with 10 bases separating them. Germline CDR1 and CDR2: MNHNS and SASEGT. The CDR3 is 15 residues long. In DNA form, the CDR3 reads TGTGCCAGCAGTGAAGCCAGGAATCCTACAGATACGCAGTATTTT. Its protein product is CASSEARNPTDTQYF.

The CDR3 loop reads CASSQEVGLAGEGNEQFF. CDR3 in DNA: TGCGCCAGCAGCCAAGAAGTCGGTCTAGCGGGGGAAGGCAATGAGCAGTTCTTC. The chain is built from TRBV4-1 and TRBJ2-1; 10 nucleotides line up with TRBD2. The CDR3 has 18 residues. V shed 0 bases and J 6 bases; nucleotides not matched to a gene: 11. Germline CDR1 reads MGHRA; CDR2 reads YSYEKL.

The chain recombines TRBV7-9 with TRBJ1-1; D not resolved. Germline CDR1 SEHNR, CDR2 FQNEAQ (reference sequence). This CDR3 is 11 amino acids long. The V end was cut by 2 bases, the J end by 6 bases, with 4 bases between. The chain's CDR3 is CASSLNSEAFF. In nucleotides, the CDR3 is TGTGCCAGCAGCTTAAACTCTGAAGCTTTCTTT.